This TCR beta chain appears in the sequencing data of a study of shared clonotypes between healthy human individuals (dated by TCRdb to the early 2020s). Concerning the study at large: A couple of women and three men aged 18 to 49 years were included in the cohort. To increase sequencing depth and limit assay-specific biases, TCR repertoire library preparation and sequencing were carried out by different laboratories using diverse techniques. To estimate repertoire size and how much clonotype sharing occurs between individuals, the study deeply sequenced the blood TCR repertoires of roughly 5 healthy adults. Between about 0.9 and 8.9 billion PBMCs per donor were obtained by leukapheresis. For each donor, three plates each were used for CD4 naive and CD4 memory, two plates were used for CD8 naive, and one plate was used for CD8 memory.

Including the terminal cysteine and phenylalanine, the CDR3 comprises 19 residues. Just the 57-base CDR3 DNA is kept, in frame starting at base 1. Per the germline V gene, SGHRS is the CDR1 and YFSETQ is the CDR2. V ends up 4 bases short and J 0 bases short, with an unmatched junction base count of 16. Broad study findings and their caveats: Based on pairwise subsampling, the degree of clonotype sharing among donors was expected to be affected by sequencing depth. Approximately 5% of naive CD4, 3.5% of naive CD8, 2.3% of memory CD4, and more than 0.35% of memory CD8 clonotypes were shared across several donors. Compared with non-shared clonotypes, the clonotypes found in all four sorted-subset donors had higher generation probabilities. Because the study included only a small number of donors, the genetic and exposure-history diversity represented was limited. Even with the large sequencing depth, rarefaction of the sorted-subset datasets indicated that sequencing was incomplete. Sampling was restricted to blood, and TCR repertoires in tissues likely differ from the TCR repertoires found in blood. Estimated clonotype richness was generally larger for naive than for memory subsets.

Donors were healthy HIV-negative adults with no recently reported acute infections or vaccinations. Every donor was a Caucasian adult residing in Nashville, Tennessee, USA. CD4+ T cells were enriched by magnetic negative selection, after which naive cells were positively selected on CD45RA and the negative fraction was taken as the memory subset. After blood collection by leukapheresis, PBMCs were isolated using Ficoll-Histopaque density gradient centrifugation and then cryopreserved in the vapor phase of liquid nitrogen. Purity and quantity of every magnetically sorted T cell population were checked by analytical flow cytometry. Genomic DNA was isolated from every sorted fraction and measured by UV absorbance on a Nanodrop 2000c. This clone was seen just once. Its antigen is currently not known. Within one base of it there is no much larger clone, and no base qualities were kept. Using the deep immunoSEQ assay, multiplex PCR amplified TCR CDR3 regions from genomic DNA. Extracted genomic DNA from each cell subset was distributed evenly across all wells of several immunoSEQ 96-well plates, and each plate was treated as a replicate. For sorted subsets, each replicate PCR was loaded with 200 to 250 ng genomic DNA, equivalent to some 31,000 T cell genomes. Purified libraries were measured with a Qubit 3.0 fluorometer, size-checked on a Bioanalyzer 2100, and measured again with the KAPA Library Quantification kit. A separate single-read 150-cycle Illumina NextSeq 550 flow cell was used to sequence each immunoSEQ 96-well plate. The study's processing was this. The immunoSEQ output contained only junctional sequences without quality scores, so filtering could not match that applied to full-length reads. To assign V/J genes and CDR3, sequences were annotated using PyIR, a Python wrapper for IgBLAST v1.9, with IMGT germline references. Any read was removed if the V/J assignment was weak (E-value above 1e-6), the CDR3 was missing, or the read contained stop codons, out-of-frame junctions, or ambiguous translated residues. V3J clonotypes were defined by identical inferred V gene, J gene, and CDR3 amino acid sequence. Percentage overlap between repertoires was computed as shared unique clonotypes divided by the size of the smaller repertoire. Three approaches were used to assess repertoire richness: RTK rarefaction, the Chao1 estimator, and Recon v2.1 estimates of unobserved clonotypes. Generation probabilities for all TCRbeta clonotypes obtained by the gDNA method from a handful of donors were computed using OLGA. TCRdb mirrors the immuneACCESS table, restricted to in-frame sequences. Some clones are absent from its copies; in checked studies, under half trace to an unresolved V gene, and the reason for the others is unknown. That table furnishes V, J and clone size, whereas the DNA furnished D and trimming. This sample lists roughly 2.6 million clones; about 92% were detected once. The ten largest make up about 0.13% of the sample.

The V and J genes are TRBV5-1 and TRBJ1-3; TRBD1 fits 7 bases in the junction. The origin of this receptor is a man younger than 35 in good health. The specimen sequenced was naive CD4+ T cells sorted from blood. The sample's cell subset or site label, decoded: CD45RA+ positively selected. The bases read TGCGCCAGCAGCGTCCGGGACAGTTCTCATATCTTCTCTGGAAACACCATATATTTT. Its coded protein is CASSVRDSSHIFSGNTIYF.